The T cell receptor (beta chain) described here comes from a study of T cell responses to AZD1222 COVID-19 vaccine. Whole-study findings and limits: The number of AZD1222 recipients seropositive at baseline was only five or six. White British donors predominated, females outnumbered males, and clonal diversity was possibly underestimated. Repertoire samples came only from after the peak T cell response. Spike was spanned by vaccine-associated CD4 TCRs, which were dominant at 160-218 and 743-854.

Produced via immunoSEQ multiplex PCR; TCRdb's table is partial and in-frame only. The table has 95,000 to 150,000 clones, roughly 85% seen once. This CDR3 contains 15 residues. The ends were cut back, 6 bases at V and 5 bases at J, with 17 bases in the middle. The germline V gene has CDR1 KGHSH and CDR2 LQKENI. This clone was seen once. The target antigen is unknown. The chain uses TRBV18 and TRBJ2-1, with D perhaps matching TRBD2 (6 bases). Source: peripheral blood, taken 28 days after the second AZD1222 dose. This clonotype was sampled from an adult who received the AZD1222 COVID-19 vaccine. CDR3 bases: TGTGCCAGCTCCGCCAAGGGGCGGGGAAACAATGAGCAGTTCTTC. It codes for CASSAKGRGNNEQFF. Filled out from reference TRBV18 and TRBJ2-1, the complete variable domain reads NAGVMQNPRHLVRRRGQEARLRCSPMKGHSHVYWYRQLPEEGLKFMVYLQKENIIDESGMPKERFSAEFPKEGPSILRIQQVVRGDSAAYFCASSAKGRGNNEQFFGPGTRLTVL.